This T cell receptor beta chain is from a study of technical replicates of blood from a few donors. Sequencing was performed with immunoSEQ multiplex PCR; in TCRdb, only in-frame clones are kept and a portion is missing. Of some 78,000 clones in the sample, 85% to 95% were seen once. Trimming took 10 bases from V and 4 from J; bases not matched to a gene: 14. The CDR3 contains 15 residues. Germline CDR1 is MNHNY and CDR2 is SVGAGI (reference sequence). This clone occurred once. Specimen: T cells isolated from PBMCs. The V gene is TRBV6-6, the J gene TRBJ1-2, with TRBD1 matching 8 bases. The origin of this receptor is a human donor in good health. The CDR3 is CANSSIRGPLYGYTF. The CDR3, as DNA: TGTGCCAACAGCTCCATCAGGGGGCCCCTCTATGGCTACACCTTC.